A selection of T cell receptor beta chains follows, all from one sample in a study of T cells in localized non-small cell lung cancer. Data came from immunoSEQ multiplex PCR; TCRdb stores just in-frame clones and leaves some out. This table holds approximately 7,100 clones, about 91% found once. Specimen: peripheral blood mononuclear cells, collected before any cancer treatment. The receptors shown here come from a male donor older than 55 with stage II lung adenocarcinoma. Both conserved end residues are part of each CDR3. D genes are given only for firm matches. Size values are once, few and many counts, or a class for expanded clones, and some rows have none.

v_call,clone_size,j_call,d_call,cdr3_aa,cdr3_nt
TRBV2,NA,TRBJ2-2,NA,CASSVRGGNTGELFF,TGTGCCAGCAGTGTAAGGGGGGGGAACACCGGGGAGCTGTTTTTT
TRBV6-1,NA,TRBJ2-3,NA,CAAQGDTQYF,TGTGCCGCCCAGGGAGATACGCAGTATTTT
TRBV10-3,NA,TRBJ2-1,NA,CAISESTRDEQFF,TGTGCCATCAGTGAATCAACTAGGGATGAGCAGTTCTTC
TRBV5-1,NA,TRBJ2-1,TRBD2,CASSLGLVNEQFF,TGCGCCAGCAGCTTAGGACTAGTCAATGAGCAGTTCTTC
TRBV11-2,NA,TRBJ2-5,NA,CASSLSRAQRETQYF,TGTGCCAGCAGCCTTTCTCGGGCACAGCGGGAGACCCAGTACTTC
TRBV5-4,NA,TRBJ1-1,NA,CASSLGGRGGTEAFF,TGTGCCAGCAGCTTGGGGGGCCGGGGTGGCACTGAAGCTTTCTTT
TRBV5-1,once,TRBJ2-3,NA,CASSLGGSTDTQYF,TGCGCCAGCAGCTTGGGGGGCAGCACAGATACGCAGTATTTT
TRBV7-2,NA,TRBJ1-1,NA,CASSLGYGGVDLNTEAFF,TGTGCCAGCAGCTTAGGATATGGCGGGGTTGATTTGAACACTGAAGCTTTCTTT
TRBV7-3,NA,TRBJ2-6,NA,CASSLNGALQVLTF,TGTGCCAGCAGTCTCAATGGGGCTCTCCAGGTCCTGACTTTC
TRBV5-1,NA,TRBJ2-6,TRBD1,CASSYTGTGTSGANVLTF,TGCGCCAGCAGCTATACCGGGACAGGGACTTCTGGGGCCAACGTCCTGACTTTC
TRBV25-1,NA,TRBJ1-2,NA,CASSDSTTYGYTF,TGTGCCAGCAGTGATTCTACGACGTATGGCTACACCTTC
TRBV7-8,NA,TRBJ1-4,TRBD1,CASSLRGQGARYEKLFF,TGTGCCAGCAGCTTAAGGGGACAGGGGGCGCGATATGAAAAACTGTTTTTT
TRBV10-1,NA,TRBJ2-4,NA,CASSDGPTAAKNIQYF,TGCGCCAGCAGTGACGGCCCGACGGCCGCCAAAAACATTCAGTACTTC
TRBV2,NA,TRBJ1-2,NA,CASSEGRSNGYTF,TGTGCCAGCAGTGAGGGCCGCTCCAATGGCTACACCTTC
TRBV5-1,NA,TRBJ1-1,NA,CASSLEPSVTEAFF,TGCGCCAGCAGCTTGGAACCCTCGGTGACTGAAGCTTTCTTT
TRBV5-1,NA,TRBJ1-2,NA,CASSADSYGYTF,TGCGCCAGCAGCGCAGACAGCTATGGCTACACCTTC